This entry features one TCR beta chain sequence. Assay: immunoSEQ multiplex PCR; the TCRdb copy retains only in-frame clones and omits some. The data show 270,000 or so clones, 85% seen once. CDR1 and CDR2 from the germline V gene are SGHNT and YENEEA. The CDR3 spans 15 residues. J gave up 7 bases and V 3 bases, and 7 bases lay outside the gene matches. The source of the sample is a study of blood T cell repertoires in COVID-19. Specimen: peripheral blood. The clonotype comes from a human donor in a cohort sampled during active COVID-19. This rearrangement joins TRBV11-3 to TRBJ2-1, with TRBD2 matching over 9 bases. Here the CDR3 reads CASSLGTSQNNEQFF. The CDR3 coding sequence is TGTGCCAGCAGCTTGGGGACTAGCCAAAATAATGAGCAGTTCTTC.